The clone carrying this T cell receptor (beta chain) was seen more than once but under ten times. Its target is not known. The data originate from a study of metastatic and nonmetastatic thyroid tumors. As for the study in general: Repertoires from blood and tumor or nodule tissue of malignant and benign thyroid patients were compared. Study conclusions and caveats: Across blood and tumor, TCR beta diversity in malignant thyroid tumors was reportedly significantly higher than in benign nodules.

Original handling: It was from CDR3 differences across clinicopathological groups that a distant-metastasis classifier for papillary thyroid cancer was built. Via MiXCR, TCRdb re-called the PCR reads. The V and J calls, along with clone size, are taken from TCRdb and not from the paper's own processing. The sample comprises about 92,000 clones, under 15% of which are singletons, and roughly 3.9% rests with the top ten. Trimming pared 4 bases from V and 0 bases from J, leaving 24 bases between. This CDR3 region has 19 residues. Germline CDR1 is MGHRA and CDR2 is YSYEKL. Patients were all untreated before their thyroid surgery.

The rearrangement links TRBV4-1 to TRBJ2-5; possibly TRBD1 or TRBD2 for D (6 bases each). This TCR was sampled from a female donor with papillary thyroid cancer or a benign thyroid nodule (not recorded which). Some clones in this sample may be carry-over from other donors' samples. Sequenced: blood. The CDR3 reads CASSPAGGPASDNQETQYF. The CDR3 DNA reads TGCGCCAGCAGCCCAGCCGGGGGCCCAGCGAGCGACAACCAAGAGACCCAGTACTTC.